This entry features one TCR beta chain sequence. Clones were read by immunoSEQ multiplex PCR, and TCRdb kept only the in-frame ones, dropping some. This table holds tens of thousands of clones, over 80% found once. Trimming removed 4 bases at V and 2 bases at J, with 14 bases between. The V gene's germline CDR1 is SGHAT and CDR2 FQNNGV. This CDR3 contains 15 residues. This specimen belongs to a study of blood T cell repertoires in COVID-19. Overall study context: Material from acute and convalescent COVID-19 was sourced from the United States, Italy and Spain.

Sample: peripheral blood. The source is a man over 45 with active COVID-19. The chain carries TRBV11-2 and TRBJ1-1; D may be TRBD1 (6 bases). The CDR3 loop reads CASSSGTGPNTEAFF. Here the CDR3 DNA reads TGTGCCAGCAGCTCCGGTACAGGGCCTAACACTGAAGCTTTCTTT.